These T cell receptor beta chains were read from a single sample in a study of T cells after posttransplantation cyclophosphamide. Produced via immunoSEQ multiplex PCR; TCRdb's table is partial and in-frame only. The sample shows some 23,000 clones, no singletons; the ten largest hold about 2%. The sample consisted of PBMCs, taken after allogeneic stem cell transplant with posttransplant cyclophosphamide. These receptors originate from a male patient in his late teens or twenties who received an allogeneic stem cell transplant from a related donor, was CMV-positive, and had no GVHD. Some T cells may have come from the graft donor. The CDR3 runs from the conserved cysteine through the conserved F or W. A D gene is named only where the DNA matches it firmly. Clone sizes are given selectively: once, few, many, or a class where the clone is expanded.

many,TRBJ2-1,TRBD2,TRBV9,CASSKTGREAEQFF,TGTGCCAGCAGTAAGACTGGGCGGGAGGCTGAGCAGTTCTTC
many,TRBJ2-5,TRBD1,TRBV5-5,CASSGGQGETQYF,TGTGCCAGCAGCGGGGGACAGGGGGAGACCCAGTACTTC
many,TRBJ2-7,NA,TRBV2,CASKAGGAGNGNYEQYF,TGTGCCAGCAAGGCTGGCGGGGCAGGCAATGGGAACTACGAGCAGTACTTC
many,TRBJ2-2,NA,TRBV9,CASSPRLPTGELFF,TGTGCCAGCAGCCCACGACTCCCCACCGGGGAGCTGTTTTTT
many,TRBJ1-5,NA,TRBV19,CASSISAGRGNQPQHF,TGTGCCAGTAGTATTTCCGCCGGGAGAGGCAATCAGCCCCAGCATTTT
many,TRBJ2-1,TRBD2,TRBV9,CASSGTSGGAYNEQFF,TGTGCCAGCAGCGGAACTAGCGGGGGGGCCTATAATGAGCAGTTCTTC
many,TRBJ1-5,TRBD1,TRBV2,CASSESGTGQHF,TGTGCCAGCAGTGAATCAGGGACAGGGCAGCATTTT
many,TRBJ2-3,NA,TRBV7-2,CASIAQTDTQYF,TGTGCCAGCATCGCCCAGACAGATACGCAGTATTTT
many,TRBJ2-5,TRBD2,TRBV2,CASSETSGGAETQYF,TGTGCCAGCAGTGAAACTAGCGGGGGGGCAGAGACCCAGTACTTC
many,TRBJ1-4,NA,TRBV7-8,CASSLVLGSGEKLFF,TGTGCCAGCAGCTTAGTGTTGGGGTCGGGGGAAAAACTGTTTTTT
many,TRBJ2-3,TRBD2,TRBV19,CASSKDPGLANTDTQYF,TGTGCCAGTAGCAAAGACCCGGGACTAGCGAACACAGATACGCAGTATTTT
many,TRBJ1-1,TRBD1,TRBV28,CASSPPAGGTEAFF,TGTGCCAGCAGTCCGCCGGCAGGGGGCACTGAAGCTTTCTTT
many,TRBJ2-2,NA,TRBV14,CASSHDSANTGELFF,TGTGCCAGCAGCCATGATAGCGCGAACACCGGGGAGCTGTTTTTT
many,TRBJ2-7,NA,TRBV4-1,CASSQEPLRSPPSYEQYF,TGCGCCAGCAGCCAGGAGCCCTTACGGTCTCCCCCGTCCTACGAGCAGTACTTC
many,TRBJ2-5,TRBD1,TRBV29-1,CSVDGVSGGSHETQYF,TGCAGCGTTGATGGTGTGTCAGGGGGCTCCCACGAGACCCAGTACTTC
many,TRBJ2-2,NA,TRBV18,CASSPTGLITGELFF,TGTGCCAGCTCACCAACGGGACTTATAACCGGGGAGCTGTTTTTT
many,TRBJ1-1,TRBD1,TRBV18,CASSPAFMAGGAFF,TGTGCCAGCTCACCAGCATTCATGGCAGGGGGAGCTTTCTTT
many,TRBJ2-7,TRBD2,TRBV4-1,CASSQDKREGEQYF,TGCGCCAGCAGCCAAGATAAGCGGGAGGGAGAGCAGTACTTC
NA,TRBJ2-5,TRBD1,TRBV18,CASSRTGTGKLQETQYF,TGTGCCAGCTCACGAACCGGGACAGGGAAACTCCAAGAGACCCAGTACTTC
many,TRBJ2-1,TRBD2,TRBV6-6,CASSLLAGVINEQFF,TGTGCCAGCAGTCTACTGGCGGGAGTTATCAATGAGCAGTTCTTC
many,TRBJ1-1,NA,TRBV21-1,CASSKEWDRGLWTEAFF,TGTGCCAGCAGCAAAGAGTGGGACAGGGGCTTGTGGACTGAAGCTTTCTTT
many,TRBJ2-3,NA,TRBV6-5,CASSYPWMGAIDTQYF,TGTGCCAGCAGTTACCCGTGGATGGGGGCGATAGATACGCAGTATTTT
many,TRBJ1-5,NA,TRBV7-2,CASRRQGSNQPQHF,TGTGCCAGCAGACGGCAGGGTAGCAATCAGCCCCAGCATTTT
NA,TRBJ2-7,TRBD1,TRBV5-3,CARGRKKTGDYEQYF,TGTGCCAGAGGGCGAAAAAAGACAGGGGACTACGAGCAGTACTTC
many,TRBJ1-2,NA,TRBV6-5,CASRVDRLSYGYTF,TGTGCCAGCAGGGTGGACAGATTATCCTATGGCTACACCTTC
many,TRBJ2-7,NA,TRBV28,CASSWTAYEQYF,TGTGCCAGCAGTTGGACAGCCTACGAGCAGTACTTC
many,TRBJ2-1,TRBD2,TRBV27,CASSLPLTSGGANEQFF,TGTGCCAGCAGTCTACCCCTGACTAGCGGGGGGGCCAATGAGCAGTTCTTC
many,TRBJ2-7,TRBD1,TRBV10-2,CASLSTGTGSYEQYF,TGCGCCAGCCTAAGCACCGGGACAGGTTCCTACGAGCAGTACTTC
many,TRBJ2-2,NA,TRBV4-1,CASSQDPGAVPNTGELFF,TGCGCCAGCAGCCAAGACCCAGGGGCAGTACCGAACACCGGGGAGCTGTTTTTT
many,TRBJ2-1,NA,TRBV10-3,CAISQRDYGSYNEQFF,TGTGCCATCAGTCAACGAGACTACGGCTCCTACAATGAGCAGTTCTTC
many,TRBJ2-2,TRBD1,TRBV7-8,CASSSRRRLQGATNTGELFF,TGTGCCAGCAGCTCACGTAGACGGTTACAGGGGGCGACGAACACCGGGGAGCTGTTTTTT
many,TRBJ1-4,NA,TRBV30,CAWSVNSNEKLFF,TGTGCCTGGAGTGTAAACAGCAATGAAAAACTGTTTTTT
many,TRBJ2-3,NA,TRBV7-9,CASKTGGGSSTDTQYF,TGTGCCAGCAAAACCGGTGGGGGCTCTAGCACAGATACGCAGTATTTT
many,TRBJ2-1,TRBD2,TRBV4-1,CASSHPGTTTYNEQFF,TGCGCCAGCAGCCACCCCGGGACTACCACCTACAATGAGCAGTTCTTC
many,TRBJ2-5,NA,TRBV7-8,CASSLERTPIQETQYF,TGTGCCAGCAGCTTAGAGCGGACTCCGATCCAAGAGACCCAGTACTTC
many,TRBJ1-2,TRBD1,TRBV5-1,CASSSGTDSNYGYTF,TGCGCCAGCTCATCCGGGACAGACTCTAACTATGGCTACACCTTC
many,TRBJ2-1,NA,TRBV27,CASNNAEGAYNEQFF,TGTGCCAGCAATAACGCGGAAGGGGCCTACAATGAGCAGTTCTTC
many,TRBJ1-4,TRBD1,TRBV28,CASSFEGGQEKLFF,TGTGCCAGCAGTTTCGAAGGGGGCCAGGAAAAACTGTTTTTT
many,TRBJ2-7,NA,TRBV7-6,CASSLAPGDRKYF,TGTGCCAGCAGCTTAGCGCCGGGAGATAGGAAGTACTTC
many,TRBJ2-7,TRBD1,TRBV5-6,CASSTGTGGGYEQYF,TGTGCCAGCAGCACCGGGACAGGGGGCGGGTACGAGCAGTACTTC
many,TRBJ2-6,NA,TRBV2,CASRGGGPLEANVLTF,TGTGCCAGCAGAGGGGGGGGGCCCCTGGAGGCCAACGTCCTGACTTTC
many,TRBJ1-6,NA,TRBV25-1,CASSEYRDNSPLHF,TGTGCCAGCAGTGAATACAGGGATAATTCACCCCTCCACTTT
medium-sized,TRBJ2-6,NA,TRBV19,CASSDSSGANVLTF,TGTGCCAGTAGTGATAGCTCTGGGGCCAACGTCCTGACTTTC
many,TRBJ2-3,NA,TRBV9,CASSVGSTSTDTQYF,TGTGCCAGCAGCGTAGGTTCTACTAGCACAGATACGCAGTATTTT
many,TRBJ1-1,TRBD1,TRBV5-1,CASSLVGGHPTEAFF,TGCGCCAGCAGCTTGGTAGGGGGCCACCCCACTGAAGCTTTCTTT
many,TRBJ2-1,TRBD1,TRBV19,CASSIGQGPYNEQFF,TGTGCCAGTAGTATAGGACAGGGACCCTACAATGAGCAGTTCTTC
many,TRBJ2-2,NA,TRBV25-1,CASSEAHGELFF,TGTGCCAGCAGTGAAGCACACGGGGAGCTGTTTTTT
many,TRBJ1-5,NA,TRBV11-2,CASSSLRGRSNQPQHF,TGTGCCAGCAGCTCTCTCAGGGGCCGGAGCAATCAGCCCCAGCATTTT
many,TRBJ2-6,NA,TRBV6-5,CASRGAAGANVLTF,TGTGCCAGCAGGGGGGCTGCCGGGGCCAACGTCCTGACTTTC
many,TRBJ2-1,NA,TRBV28,CASSLLRNEQFF,TGTGCCAGCAGTTTACTCCGCAATGAGCAGTTCTTC
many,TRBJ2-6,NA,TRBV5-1,CASSLDSNVLTF,TGCGCCAGCAGCTTGGACTCCAACGTCCTGACTTTC
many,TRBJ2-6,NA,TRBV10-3,CAISESGEPGANVLTF,TGTGCCATCAGTGAGTCAGGGGAACCTGGGGCCAACGTCCTGACTTTC
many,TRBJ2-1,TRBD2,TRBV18,CASSPLTSGGAANEQFF,TGTGCCAGCTCACCACTGACTAGCGGGGGGGCTGCTAATGAGCAGTTCTTC
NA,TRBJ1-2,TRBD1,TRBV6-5,CASSGQGGYGYTF,TGTGCCAGCAGCGGACAGGGAGGCTATGGCTACACCTTC
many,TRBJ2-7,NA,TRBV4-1,CASSQGVGSEQYF,TGCGCCAGCAGCCAAGGAGTGGGCTCCGAGCAGTACTTC
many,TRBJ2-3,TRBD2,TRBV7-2,CASSLMFGGSTDTQYF,TGTGCCAGCAGCTTAATGTTCGGGGGGAGCACAGATACGCAGTATTTT